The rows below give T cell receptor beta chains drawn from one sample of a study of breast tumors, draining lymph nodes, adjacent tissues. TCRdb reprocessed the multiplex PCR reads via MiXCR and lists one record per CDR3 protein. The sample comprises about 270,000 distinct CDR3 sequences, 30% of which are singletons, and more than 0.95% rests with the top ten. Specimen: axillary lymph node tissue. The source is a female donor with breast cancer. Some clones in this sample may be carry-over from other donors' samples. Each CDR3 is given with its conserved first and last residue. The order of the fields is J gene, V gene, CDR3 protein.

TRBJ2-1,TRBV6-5,CASWPRVHYNEQFF
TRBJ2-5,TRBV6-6,CASRMKVHGETQYF
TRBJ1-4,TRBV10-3,CAIATGDEKLFF
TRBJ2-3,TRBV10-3,CASSLGSNTDAQYF
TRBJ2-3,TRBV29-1,CSGLLAGGVDTQYF
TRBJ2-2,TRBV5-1,CASSLDPGGFNTGELFF
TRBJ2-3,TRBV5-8,CASSLGVTSTDTQYF
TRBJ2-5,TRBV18,CASTRQIQETQYF
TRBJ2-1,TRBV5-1,CASSRTSGYNEQFF
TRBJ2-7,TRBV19,CASRRTSGSRVYEQYF
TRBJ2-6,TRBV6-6,CASSYVVTNTGANVLTF
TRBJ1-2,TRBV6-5,CASSSSDWGYGYTF
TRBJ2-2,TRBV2,CASTRGLAGGLTGELFF
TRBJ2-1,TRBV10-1,CASSDHHNEQFF
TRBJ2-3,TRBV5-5,CASSLGTSGKFFTDTQYF
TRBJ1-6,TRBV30,CAWEQGAGVNSPLHF
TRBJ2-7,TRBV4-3,CASSPGTGGAYEQYF
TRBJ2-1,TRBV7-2,CASSLAGGRNNEQFF
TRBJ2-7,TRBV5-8,CASSALVLQEQYF
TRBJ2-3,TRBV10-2,CASSARDTGTRNGDTQYF
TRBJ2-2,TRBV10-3,CAISESWSGRTGELFF
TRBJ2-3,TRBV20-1,CSAPGGGDYTDTQYF
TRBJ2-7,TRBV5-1,CASSSAVRDRNYEQYF
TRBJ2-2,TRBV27,CASSSTGARGELFF
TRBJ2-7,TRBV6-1,CASRHYEQYF
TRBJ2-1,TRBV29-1,CSTRGGNEQFF
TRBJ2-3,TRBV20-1,CSASLLTDTQYF
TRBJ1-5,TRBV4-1,CASSPPRRISNQPQHF
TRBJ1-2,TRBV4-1,CASSLRQGASGGYTF
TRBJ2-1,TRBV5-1,CASSLGTSGNNEQFF
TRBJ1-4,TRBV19,CASTKGRRGATNEKLFF